The source of this T cell receptor (beta chain) is a study of response to subunit inactivated influenza vaccine. Points from the study as a whole: The authors suggested that few new T cells are recruited per seasonal influenza vaccination.

The table lists this clonotype with many counts. The antigen is not known. TCRdb reanalysed the RT-PCR reads using MiXCR and keeps one entry per CDR3 protein. The sample contains around 850,000 distinct CDR3 sequences, approximately 17% of which appear only once. V shed 2 bases, J shed 1 base, and the junction held 1 base outside the gene matches. The CDR3 has 15 amino acids. The germline V gene has CDR1 SGHDT and CDR2 YYEEEE. The sequences come from PBMCs from blood, collected approximately 5 days after vaccination. This receptor was obtained from a man aged 50 to 59 who received an inactivated influenza vaccine. The chain carries TRBV5-6 and TRBJ2-2; 8 bases align to TRBD2. The CDR3 DNA reads as TGTGCCAGCAGCTTAGCGGGAGTGAACACCGGGGAGCTGTTTTTT. Its protein product is CASSLAGVNTGELFF.